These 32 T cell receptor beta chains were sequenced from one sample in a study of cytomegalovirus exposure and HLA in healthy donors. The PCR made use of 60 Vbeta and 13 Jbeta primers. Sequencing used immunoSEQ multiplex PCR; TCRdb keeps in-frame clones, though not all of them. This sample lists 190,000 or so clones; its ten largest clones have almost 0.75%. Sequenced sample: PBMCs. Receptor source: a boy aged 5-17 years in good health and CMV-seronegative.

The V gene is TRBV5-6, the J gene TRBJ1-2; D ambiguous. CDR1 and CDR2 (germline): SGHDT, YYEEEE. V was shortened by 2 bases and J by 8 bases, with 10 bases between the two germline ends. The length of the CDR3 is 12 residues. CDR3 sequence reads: CASSFREGGYTF. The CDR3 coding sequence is TGTGCCAGCAGCTTTAGGGAGGGCGGCTACACCTTC.

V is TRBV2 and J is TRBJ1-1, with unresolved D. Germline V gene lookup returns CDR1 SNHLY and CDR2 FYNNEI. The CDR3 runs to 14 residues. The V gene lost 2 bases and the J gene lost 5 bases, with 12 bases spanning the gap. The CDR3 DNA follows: TGTGCCAGCAGTGAAAGCTTGGGAGTTACTGAAGCTTTCTTT. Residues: CASSESLGVTEAFF.

The CDR3 protein is CAWSDPLGAAGNTIYF. The CDR3 nucleotides read TGTGCCTGGAGTGACCCCTTAGGGGCGGCAGGAAACACCATATATTTT. V and J are TRBV30 and TRBJ1-3; perhaps TRBD1 as D (5 bases). CDR3 length equals 16 residues. The germline CDR1 and CDR2 sequences are GTSNPN and SVGIG (reference sequence). V lost 1 base, J lost 4 bases, and 17 bases lay in between.

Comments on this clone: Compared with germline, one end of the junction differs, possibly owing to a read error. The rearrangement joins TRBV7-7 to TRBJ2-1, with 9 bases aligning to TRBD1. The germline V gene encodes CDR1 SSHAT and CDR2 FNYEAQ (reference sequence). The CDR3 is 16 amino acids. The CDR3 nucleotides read TGTGCTAGCAGCTTGGGGACAGGGCCCCCCTACAATGAGCAGTTCTTC. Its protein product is CASSLGTGPPYNEQFF.

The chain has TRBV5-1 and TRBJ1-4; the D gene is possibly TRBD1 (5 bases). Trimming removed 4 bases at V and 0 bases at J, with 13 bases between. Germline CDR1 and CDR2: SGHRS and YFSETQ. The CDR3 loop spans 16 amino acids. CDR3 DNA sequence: TGCGCCAGCAGCCTCCGACAGAGTGCAACTAATGAAAAACTGTTTTTT. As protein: CASSLRQSATNEKLFF.

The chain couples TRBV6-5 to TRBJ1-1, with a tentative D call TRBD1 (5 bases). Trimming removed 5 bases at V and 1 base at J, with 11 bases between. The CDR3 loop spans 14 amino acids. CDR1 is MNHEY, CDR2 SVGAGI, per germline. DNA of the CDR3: TGTGCCAGCAGTCCCACGGGGGAGAACACTGAAGCTTTCTTT. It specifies CASSPTGENTEAFF.

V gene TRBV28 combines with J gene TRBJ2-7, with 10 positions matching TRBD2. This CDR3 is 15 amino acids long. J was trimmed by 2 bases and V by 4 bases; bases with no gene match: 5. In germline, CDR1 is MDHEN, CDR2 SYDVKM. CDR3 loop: CASSSSGTSAYEQYF. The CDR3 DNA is TGTGCCAGCAGTTCCTCCGGGACTAGCGCCTACGAGCAGTACTTC.

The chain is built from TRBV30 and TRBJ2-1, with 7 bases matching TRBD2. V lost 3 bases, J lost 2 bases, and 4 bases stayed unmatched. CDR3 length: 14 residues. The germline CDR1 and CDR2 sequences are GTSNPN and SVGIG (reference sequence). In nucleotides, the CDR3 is TGTGCCTGGAGATTCGCGGGGGCCTACAATGAGCAGTTCTTC. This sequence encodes CAWRFAGAYNEQFF.

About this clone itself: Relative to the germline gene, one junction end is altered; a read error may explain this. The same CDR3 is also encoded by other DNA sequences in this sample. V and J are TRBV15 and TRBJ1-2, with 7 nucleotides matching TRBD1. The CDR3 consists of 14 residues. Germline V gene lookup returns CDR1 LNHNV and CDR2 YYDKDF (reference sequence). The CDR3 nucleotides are TGTGCCACCAGCCGAGATCGGACAGGCTATGGCTACACCTTC. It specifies CATSRDRTGYGYTF.

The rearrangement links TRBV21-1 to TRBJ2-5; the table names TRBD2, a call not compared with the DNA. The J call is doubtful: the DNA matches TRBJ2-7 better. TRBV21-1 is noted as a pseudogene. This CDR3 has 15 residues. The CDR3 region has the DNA TGTGCCAGCAGCAAAGGACTAGCGGAGCCGGGCGAGCAGTACTTC. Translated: CASSKGLAEPGEQYF.

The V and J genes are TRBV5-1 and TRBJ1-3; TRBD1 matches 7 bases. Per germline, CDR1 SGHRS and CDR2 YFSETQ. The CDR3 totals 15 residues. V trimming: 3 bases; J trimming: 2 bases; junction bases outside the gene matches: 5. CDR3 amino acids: CASSSQGGTGNTIYF. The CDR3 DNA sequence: TGCGCCAGCAGCTCCCAGGGGGGCACTGGAAACACCATATATTTT.

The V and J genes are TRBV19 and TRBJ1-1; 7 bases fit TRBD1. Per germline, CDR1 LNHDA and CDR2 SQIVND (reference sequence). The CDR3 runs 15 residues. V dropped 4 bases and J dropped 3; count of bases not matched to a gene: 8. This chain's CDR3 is CASSTQNTGDTEAFF. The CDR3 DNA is TGTGCCAGTAGTACCCAAAATACAGGGGACACTGAAGCTTTCTTT.

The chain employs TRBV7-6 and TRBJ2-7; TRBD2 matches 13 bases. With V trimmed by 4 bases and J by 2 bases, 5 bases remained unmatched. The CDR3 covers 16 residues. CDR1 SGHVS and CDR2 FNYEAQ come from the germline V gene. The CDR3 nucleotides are TGTGCCAGCAGCTCCGGGACTAGCGGGGCCCCCTACGAGCAGTACTTC. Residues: CASSSGTSGAPYEQYF.

CDR3 region: CATSRVQDNQPQHF. DNA of the CDR3: TGTGCCACCAGCAGGGTACAGGACAATCAGCCCCAGCATTTT. The chain has TRBV15 and TRBJ1-5; tentatively, D is TRBD1 (5 bases). The CDR3 totals 14 residues. V lost 3 bases and J 3 bases, leaving 9 bases between the germline ends. Germline CDR1 is LNHNV and CDR2 is YYDKDF (reference sequence).

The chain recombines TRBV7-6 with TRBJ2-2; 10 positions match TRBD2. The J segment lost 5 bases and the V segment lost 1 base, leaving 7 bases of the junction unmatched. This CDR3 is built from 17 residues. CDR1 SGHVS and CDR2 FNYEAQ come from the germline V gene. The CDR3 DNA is TGTGCCAGCAGCTTAGGAGCGGGGGGGCTAAGGACCGGGGAGCTGTTTTTT. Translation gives CASSLGAGGLRTGELFF.

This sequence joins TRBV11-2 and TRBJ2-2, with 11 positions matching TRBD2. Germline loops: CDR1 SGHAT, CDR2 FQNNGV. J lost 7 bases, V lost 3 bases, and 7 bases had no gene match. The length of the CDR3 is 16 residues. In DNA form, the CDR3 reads TGTGCCAGCAGCTTCGGGCTAGCGGGGGGCGGCGGGGAGCTGTTTTTT. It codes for CASSFGLAGGGGELFF.

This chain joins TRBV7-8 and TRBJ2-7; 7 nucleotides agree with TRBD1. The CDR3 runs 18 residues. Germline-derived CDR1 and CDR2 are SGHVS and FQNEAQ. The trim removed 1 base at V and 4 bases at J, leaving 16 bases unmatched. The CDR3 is CASSLVLVRAGGIYEQYF. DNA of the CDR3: TGTGCCAGCAGCTTAGTGCTGGTGAGGGCAGGGGGAATATACGAGCAGTACTTC.

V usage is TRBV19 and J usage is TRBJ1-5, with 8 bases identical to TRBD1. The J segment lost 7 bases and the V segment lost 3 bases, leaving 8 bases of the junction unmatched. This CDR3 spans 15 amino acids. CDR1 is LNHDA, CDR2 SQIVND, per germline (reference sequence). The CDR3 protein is CASSIRAGGGQPQHF. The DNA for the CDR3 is TGTGCCAGTAGTATTCGGGCAGGGGGCGGGCAGCCCCAGCATTTT.

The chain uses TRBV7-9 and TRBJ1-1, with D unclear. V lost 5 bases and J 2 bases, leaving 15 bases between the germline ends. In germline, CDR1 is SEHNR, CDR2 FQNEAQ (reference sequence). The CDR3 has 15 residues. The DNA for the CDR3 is TGTGCCAGCAGCCCCAAGGGAGGCGCCAACACTGAAGCTTTCTTT. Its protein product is CASSPKGGANTEAFF.

In DNA, the CDR3 is TGCGCCAGCAGCTTGGTAGGGACTAATTACAATGAGCAGTTCTTC. As protein: CASSLVGTNYNEQFF. The chain employs TRBV5-1 and TRBJ2-1; the match to TRBD2 covers 7 bases. Trimming removed 0 bases from V and 4 bases from J; junction bases left unmatched: 4. The CDR3 has 15 residues. Germline V CDR1 and CDR2: SGHRS, YFSETQ.

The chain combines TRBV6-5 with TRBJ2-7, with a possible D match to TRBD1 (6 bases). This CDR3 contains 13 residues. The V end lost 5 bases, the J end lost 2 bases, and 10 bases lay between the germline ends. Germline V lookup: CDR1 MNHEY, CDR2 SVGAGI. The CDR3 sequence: CASSKQGTYEQYF. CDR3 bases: TGTGCCAGCAGTAAACAGGGCACCTACGAGCAGTACTTC.

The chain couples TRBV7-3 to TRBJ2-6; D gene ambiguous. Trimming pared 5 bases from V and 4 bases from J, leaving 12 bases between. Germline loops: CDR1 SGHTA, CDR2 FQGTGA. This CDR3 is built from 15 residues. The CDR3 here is CASSNLVVGANVLTF. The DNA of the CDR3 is TGTGCCAGCAGCAACTTAGTGGTGGGGGCCAACGTCCTGACTTTC.

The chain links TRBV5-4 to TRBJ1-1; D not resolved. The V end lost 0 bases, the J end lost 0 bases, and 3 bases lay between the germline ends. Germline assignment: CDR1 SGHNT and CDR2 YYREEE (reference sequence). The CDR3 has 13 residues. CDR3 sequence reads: CASSLAVNTEAFF. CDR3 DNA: TGTGCCAGCAGCTTGGCGGTGAACACTGAAGCTTTCTTT.

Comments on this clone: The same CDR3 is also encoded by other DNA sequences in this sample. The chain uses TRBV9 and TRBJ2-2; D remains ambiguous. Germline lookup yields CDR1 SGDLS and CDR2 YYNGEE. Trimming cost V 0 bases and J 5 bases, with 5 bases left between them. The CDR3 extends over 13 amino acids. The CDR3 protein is CASSVGVTGELFF. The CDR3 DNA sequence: TGTGCCAGCAGCGTAGGAGTTACCGGGGAGCTGTTTTTT.

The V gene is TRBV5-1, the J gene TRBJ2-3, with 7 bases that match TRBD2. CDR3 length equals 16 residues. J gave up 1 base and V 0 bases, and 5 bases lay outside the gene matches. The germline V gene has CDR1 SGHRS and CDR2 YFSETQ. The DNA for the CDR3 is TGCGCCAGCAGCTTGGCCCCTACTAGCGGCACAGATACGCAGTATTTT. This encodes CASSLAPTSGTDTQYF.

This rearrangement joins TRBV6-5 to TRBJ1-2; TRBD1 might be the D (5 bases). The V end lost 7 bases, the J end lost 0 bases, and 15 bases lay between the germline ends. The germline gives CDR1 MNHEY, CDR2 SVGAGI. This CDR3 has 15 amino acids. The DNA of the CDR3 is TGTGCCAGCACCCCAGGGTCCATTGCTAACTATGGCTACACCTTC. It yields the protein CASTPGSIANYGYTF.

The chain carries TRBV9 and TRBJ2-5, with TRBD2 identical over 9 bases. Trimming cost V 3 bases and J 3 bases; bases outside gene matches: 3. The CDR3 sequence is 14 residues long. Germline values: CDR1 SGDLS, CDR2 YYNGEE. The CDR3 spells CASSGGLAKETQYF. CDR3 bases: TGTGCCAGCAGCGGGGGACTAGCCAAAGAGACCCAGTACTTC.

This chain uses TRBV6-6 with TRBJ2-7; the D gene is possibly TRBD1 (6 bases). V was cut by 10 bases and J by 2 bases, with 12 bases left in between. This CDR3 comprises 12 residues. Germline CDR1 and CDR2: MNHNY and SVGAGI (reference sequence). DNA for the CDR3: TGTGCCACGGCGACAGGAGCCTACGAGCAGTACTTC. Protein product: CATATGAYEQYF.

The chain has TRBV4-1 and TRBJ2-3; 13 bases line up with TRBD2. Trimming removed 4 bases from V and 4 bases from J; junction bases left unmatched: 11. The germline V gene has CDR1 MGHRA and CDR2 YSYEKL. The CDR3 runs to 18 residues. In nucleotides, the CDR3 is TGCGCCAGCAGCCTAGGACTAGCGGGGGCCCTTGGGGCAGATACGCAGTATTTT. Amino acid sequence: CASSLGLAGALGADTQYF.

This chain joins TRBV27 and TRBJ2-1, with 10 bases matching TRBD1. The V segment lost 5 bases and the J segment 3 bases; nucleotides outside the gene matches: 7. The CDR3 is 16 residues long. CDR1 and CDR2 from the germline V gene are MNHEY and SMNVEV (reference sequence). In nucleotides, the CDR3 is TGTGCCAGCAGTCCCGACAGGGGGCCGAGCTACAATGAGCAGTTCTTC. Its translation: CASSPDRGPSYNEQFF.

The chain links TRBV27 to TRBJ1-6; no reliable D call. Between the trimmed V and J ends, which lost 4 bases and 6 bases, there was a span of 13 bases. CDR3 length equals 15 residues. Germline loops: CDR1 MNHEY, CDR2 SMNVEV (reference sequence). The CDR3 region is CASSSHVPSNSPLHF. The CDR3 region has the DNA TGTGCCAGCAGTTCCCACGTCCCCAGTAATTCACCCCTCCACTTT.

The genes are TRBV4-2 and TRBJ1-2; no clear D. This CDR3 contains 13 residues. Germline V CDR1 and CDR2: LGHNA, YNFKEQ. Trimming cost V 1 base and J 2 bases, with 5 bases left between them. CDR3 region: CASSQALNYGYTF. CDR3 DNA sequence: TGTGCCAGCAGCCAAGCCCTGAACTATGGCTACACCTTC.